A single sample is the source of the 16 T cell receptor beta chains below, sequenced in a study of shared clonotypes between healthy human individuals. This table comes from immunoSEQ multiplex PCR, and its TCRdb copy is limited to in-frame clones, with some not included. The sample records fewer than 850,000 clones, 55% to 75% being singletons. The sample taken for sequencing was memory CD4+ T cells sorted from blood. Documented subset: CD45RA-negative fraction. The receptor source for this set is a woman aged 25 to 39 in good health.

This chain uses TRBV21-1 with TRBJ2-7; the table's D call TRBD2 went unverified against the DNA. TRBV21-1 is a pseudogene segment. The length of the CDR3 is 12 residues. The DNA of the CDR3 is TGTGCCAGCAGCCGACTCCCTGGCGAGCAGTACTTC. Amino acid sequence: CASSRLPGEQYF.

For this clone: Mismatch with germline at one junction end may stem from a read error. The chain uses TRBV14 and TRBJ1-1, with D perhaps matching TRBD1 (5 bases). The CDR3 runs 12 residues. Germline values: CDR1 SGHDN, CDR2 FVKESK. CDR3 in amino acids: CASSRSFAGWDF. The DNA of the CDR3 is TGTGCCAGCAGCCGATCCTTTGCAGGGTGGGACTTT. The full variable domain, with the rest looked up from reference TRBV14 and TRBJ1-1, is EAGVTQFPSHSVIEKGQTVTLRCDPISGHDNLYWYRRVMGKEIKFLLHFVKESKQDESGMPNNRFLAERTGGTYSTLKVQPAELEDSGVYFCASSRSFAGWDFGQGTRLTVV.

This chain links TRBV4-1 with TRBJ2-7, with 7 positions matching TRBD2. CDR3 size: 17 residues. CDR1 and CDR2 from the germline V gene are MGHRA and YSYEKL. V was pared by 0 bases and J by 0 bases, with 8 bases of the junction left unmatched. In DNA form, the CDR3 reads TGCGCCAGCAGCCAAGAAAGGGCATCGGGAGGCTCCTACGAGCAGTACTTC. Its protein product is CASSQERASGGSYEQYF.

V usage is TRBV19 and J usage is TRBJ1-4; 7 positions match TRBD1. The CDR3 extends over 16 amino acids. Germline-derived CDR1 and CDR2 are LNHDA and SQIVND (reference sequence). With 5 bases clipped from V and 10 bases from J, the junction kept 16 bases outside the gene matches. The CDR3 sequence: CASSHGTAPPRGKLFF. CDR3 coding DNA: TGTGCCAGTAGTCATGGGACAGCACCCCCGCGAGGAAAACTGTTTTTT.

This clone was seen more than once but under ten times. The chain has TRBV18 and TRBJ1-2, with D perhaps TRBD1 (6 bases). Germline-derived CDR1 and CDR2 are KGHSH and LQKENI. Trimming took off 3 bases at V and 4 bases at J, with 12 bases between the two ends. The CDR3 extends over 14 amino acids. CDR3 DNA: TGTGCCAGCTCACCGACCGAGGGGGGCTATGGCTACACCTTC. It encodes CASSPTEGGYGYTF.

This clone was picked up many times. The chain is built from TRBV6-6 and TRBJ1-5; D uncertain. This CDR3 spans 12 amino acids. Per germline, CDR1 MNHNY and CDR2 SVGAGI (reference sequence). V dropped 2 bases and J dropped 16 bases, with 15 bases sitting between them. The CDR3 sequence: CASSYEGGRGHF. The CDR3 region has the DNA TGTGCCAGCAGTTACGAAGGAGGGAGAGGACATTTT.

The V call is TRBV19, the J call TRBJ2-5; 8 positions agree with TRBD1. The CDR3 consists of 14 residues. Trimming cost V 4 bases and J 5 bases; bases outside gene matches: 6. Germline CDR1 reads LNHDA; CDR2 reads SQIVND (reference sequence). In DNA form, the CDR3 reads TGTGCCAGTAGTACAAGACAGGGGAGGGAGACCCAGTACTTC. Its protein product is CASSTRQGRETQYF.

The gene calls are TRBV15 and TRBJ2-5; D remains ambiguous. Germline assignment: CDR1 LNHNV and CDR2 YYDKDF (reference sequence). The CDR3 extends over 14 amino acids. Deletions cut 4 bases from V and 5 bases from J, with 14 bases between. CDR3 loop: CATSKPGHRETQYF. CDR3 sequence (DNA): TGTGCCACCAGCAAACCCGGTCATCGTGAGACCCAGTACTTC.

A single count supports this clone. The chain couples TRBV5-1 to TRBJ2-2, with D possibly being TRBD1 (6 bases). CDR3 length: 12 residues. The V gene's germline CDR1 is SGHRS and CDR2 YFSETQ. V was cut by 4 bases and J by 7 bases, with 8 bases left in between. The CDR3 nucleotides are TGCGCCAGCAGCGAGACAGGCGGGGAGCTGTTTTTT. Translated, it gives CASSETGGELFF.

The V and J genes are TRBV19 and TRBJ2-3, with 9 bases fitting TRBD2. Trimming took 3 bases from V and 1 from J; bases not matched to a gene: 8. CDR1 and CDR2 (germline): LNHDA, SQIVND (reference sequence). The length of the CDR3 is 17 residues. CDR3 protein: CASSIAGGPSGTDTQYF. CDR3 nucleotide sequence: TGTGCCAGTAGTATCGCGGGAGGGCCCTCTGGCACAGATACGCAGTATTTT.

CDR3 bases: TGTGCCAGCAGTCTTCAGGTGAACACTGAAGCTTTCTTT. This translates into CASSLQVNTEAFF. This sequence joins TRBV27 and TRBJ1-1; no clear D. This CDR3 has 13 residues. CDR1 MNHEY and CDR2 SMNVEV come from the germline V gene (reference sequence). The ends were cut back, 5 bases at V and 0 bases at J, with 7 bases in the middle.

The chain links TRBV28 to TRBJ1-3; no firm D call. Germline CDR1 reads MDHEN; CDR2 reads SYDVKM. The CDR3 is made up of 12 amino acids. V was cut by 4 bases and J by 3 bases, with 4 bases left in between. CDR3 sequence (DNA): TGTGCCAGCAGTTGGAGTGGAAACACCATATATTTT. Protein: CASSWSGNTIYF.

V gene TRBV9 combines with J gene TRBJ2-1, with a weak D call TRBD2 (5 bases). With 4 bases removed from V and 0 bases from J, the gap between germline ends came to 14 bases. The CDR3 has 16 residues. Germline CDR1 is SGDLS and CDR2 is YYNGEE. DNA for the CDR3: TGTGCCAGCAGCCCCAGAGGGAGAAGCTCCTACAATGAGCAGTTCTTC. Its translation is CASSPRGRSSYNEQFF.

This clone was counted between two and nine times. CDR3 in amino acids: CAWSGSGGTGELFF. The CDR3 coding sequence is TGTGCCTGGAGCGGATCGGGGGGCACCGGGGAGCTGTTTTTT. The chain couples TRBV30 to TRBJ2-2; TRBD2 matches 7 bases. Germline-derived CDR1 and CDR2 are GTSNPN and SVGIG (reference sequence). The CDR3 is 14 amino acids. The V and J ends lost 3 bases and 4 bases, in that order; junction bases with no gene match: 5.

The CDR3 is CASGPMGGFGNTIYF. The CDR3 coding sequence is TGTGCCAGCGGACCGATGGGGGGCTTCGGAAACACCATATATTTT. This rearrangement joins TRBV7-9 to TRBJ1-3, with a weak D call TRBD1 (6 bases). The germline gives CDR1 SEHNR, CDR2 FQNEAQ (reference sequence). The V end was cut by 8 bases, the J end by 4 bases, with 18 bases between. This CDR3 has 15 amino acids.

The chain's CDR3 is CANLAQPQHF. CDR3 sequence (DNA): TGTGCCAACCTTGCCCAGCCCCAGCATTTT. The chain couples TRBV6-4 to TRBJ1-5; D remains unclear. In germline, CDR1 is MRHNA, CDR2 SNTAGT. This CDR3 comprises 10 residues. The ends were cut back, 10 bases at V and 7 bases at J, with 8 bases in the middle.